The clone carrying this TCR beta chain has more than one count but fewer than ten. What it binds is unknown. The data derive from a study of CD8 T cells in ankylosing spondylitis. Findings and caveats of the study: There was reportedly significant enrichment of clones that were disease-linked in matched ankylosing spondylitis synovial fluid. It appeared that ankylosing spondylitis blood was characterized by a TCR beta motif of several highly homologous variants.

TCR beta libraries were made by quantitative 5'-RACE with molecular barcodes. Using its own MiXCR run on the 5' RACE reads, TCRdb lists one record per CDR3 protein. Found here are some 700,000 distinct CDR3 sequences, around 20% of them singletons; the top ten hold under 20%. This sequence originates from a male donor with ankylosing spondylitis. The sample was blood, either unsorted or a sorted T cell fraction (not recorded which).

The CDR3 is CASRGQLNTEAFF. The CDR3 DNA follows: TGTGCCAGCAGGGGACAGTTGAACACTGAAGCTTTCTTT. The chain has TRBV12-3 or TRBV12-4 and TRBJ1-1, with 7 bases fitting TRBD1. This CDR3 spans 13 amino acids. V lost 6 bases and J lost 0; bases outside the gene matches: 1.